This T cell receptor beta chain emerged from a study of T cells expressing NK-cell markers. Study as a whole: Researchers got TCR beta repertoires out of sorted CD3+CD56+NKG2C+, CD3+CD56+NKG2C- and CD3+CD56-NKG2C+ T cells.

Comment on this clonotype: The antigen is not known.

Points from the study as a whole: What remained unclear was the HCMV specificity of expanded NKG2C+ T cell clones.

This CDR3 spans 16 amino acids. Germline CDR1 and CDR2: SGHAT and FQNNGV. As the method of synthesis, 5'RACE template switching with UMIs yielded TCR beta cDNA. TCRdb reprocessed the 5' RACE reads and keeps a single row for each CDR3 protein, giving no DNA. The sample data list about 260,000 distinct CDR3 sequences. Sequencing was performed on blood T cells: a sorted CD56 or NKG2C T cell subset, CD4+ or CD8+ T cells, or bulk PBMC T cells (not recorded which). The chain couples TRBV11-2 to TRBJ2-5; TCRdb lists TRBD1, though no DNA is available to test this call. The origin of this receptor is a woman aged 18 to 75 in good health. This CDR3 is CASSLVAAGGLETQYF.